Below are 21 T cell receptor beta chains sequenced from a single sample in a study of blood T cell repertoires in COVID-19. Measured with immunoSEQ multiplex PCR; TCRdb has only the in-frame clones, and not every one. This sample has some 320,000 clones, with around nine tenths found just once. Sequenced sample: PBMCs or T cells enriched from blood (not recorded which). All receptors derive from a woman aged 25 to 39 who had been exposed to COVID-19.

CDR3 amino acids: CASSFIASETQYF. The CDR3 nucleotides are TGCGCCAGCAGCTTTATAGCTTCGGAGACCCAGTACTTC. The V call is TRBV5-1, the J call TRBJ2-5; D remains unclear. The germline V and J ends were trimmed by 2 bases and 5 bases, with 10 bases remaining between them. The CDR3 is made up of 13 amino acids. Germline CDR1 SGHRS, CDR2 YFSETQ. The entire variable domain, with the rest obtained from reference TRBV5-1 and TRBJ2-5, is as follows: KAGVTQTPRYLIKTRGQQVTLSCSPISGHRSVSWYQQTPGQGLQFLFEYFSETQRNKGNFPGRFSGRQFSNSRSEMNVSTLELGDSALYLCASSFIASETQYFGPGTRLLVL.

The V gene is TRBV5-5, the J gene TRBJ2-5; the D is unclear. Looked up from germline, CDR1 is SGHKS and CDR2 is YYEKEE (reference sequence). This CDR3 comprises 12 residues. The V and J ends lost 2 bases and 2 bases respectively, with 4 bases between them. Here the CDR3 DNA reads TGTGCCAGCAGCTTAATACAAGAGACCCAGTACTTC. This encodes CASSLIQETQYF.

The gene calls are TRBV7-2 and TRBJ2-3, with TRBD2 matching 13 bases. CDR1 SGHTA and CDR2 FQGNSA come from the germline V gene. V shed 4 bases, J shed 9 bases, and the junction held 7 bases outside the gene matches. The CDR3 consists of 15 residues. CDR3 loop: CASSSTSGGVSTQYF. CDR3 DNA: TGTGCCAGCAGCTCAACTAGCGGGGGGGTAAGCACGCAGTATTTT.

The rearrangement joins TRBV5-4 to TRBJ1-3; 7 positions match TRBD1. In germline, CDR1 is SGHNT, CDR2 YYREEE (reference sequence). The V gene end was trimmed by 3 bases and the J gene end by 0 bases; junction bases not matched to a gene: 3. The CDR3 totals 15 residues. CDR3 bases: TGTGCCAGCAGCTCCGGGACAGCCTCTGGAAACACCATATATTTT. As protein: CASSSGTASGNTIYF.

Regarding this clone: Relative to the germline gene, one junction end is altered; a read error may explain this. J is TRBJ1-1 and V is TRBV27; 8 bases align to TRBD1. This CDR3 is built from 14 residues. Germline CDR1 is MNHEY and CDR2 is SMNVEV (reference sequence). The CDR3 here is CASSLSWDRPVWGF. The CDR3 DNA reads TGTGCCAGCAGTTTATCGTGGGACAGGCCCGTATGGGGCTTT.

J is TRBJ1-2 and V is TRBV7-3; TRBD1 agrees at 10 bases. With 5 bases clipped from V and 3 bases from J, the junction kept 15 bases outside the gene matches. The CDR3 runs 18 residues. CDR1 and CDR2 (germline): SGHTA, FQGTGA. The CDR3 protein is CASSPTGGGRFVDYGYTF. The CDR3 DNA reads TGTGCCAGCAGCCCGACAGGGGGCGGGAGATTTGTGGACTATGGCTACACCTTC.

The rearrangement uses TRBV4-3 and TRBJ2-1; the D is unclear. This CDR3 comprises 14 residues. The V and J ends lost 0 bases and 7 bases respectively, with 10 bases between them. Per germline, CDR1 LGHNA and CDR2 YSLEER. This CDR3 is CASSQDAWANEQFF. The DNA for the CDR3 is TGCGCCAGCAGCCAAGATGCATGGGCGAATGAGCAGTTCTTC.

The chain employs TRBV27 and TRBJ1-5, with a weak D call TRBD1 (5 bases). The CDR3 sequence is 17 residues long. Germline CDR1 is MNHEY and CDR2 is SMNVEV (reference sequence). Trimming removed 1 base at V and 7 bases at J, with 20 bases between. This CDR3 reads CASSLLGGRGGGQPQHF. The DNA of the CDR3 is TGTGCCAGCAGTTTATTGGGGGGTAGGGGAGGTGGGCAGCCCCAGCATTTT.

The chain has TRBV3-1 (or the pseudogene TRBV3-2) and TRBJ1-2; D is perhaps TRBD1 (5 bases). The germline gives CDR1 LGHDT, CDR2 YNNKEL (reference sequence). The V gene lost 4 bases and the J gene lost 7 bases, with 16 bases spanning the gap. This CDR3 region has 14 residues. The CDR3 nucleotides are TGTGCCAGCAGCCCCCCCCCGGGACTCGGTGGCTACACCTTC. Protein product: CASSPPPGLGGYTF.

This clone was counted once. The rearrangement joins TRBV5-1 to TRBJ2-7, with TRBD1 matching over 10 bases. This CDR3 is built from 17 residues. V lost 4 bases, J lost 2 bases, and 12 bases stayed unmatched. Germline values: CDR1 SGHRS, CDR2 YFSETQ. Here the CDR3 DNA reads TGCGCCAGCAGCCCGCTGGGTGCGGGACAGGGGACCTACGAGCAGTACTTC. This codes for CASSPLGAGQGTYEQYF.

The gene calls are TRBV3-1 (or the pseudogene TRBV3-2) and TRBJ1-1; no reliable D call. The CDR3 loop spans 15 amino acids. Deletions cut 2 bases from V and 1 base from J, with 11 bases between. From germline, CDR1 is LGHDT and CDR2 YNNKEL (reference sequence). The CDR3 loop reads CASSQRIHANTEAFF. For the CDR3, the DNA is TGTGCCAGCAGCCAAAGAATACACGCGAACACTGAAGCTTTCTTT.

The chain is built from TRBV19 and TRBJ1-1; the match to TRBD1 covers 7 bases. CDR1 and CDR2 from the germline V gene are LNHDA and SQIVND (reference sequence). The length of the CDR3 is 14 residues. The V gene end was trimmed by 5 bases and the J gene end by 0 bases; junction bases not matched to a gene: 3. CDR3 loop: CASSEDRMNTEAFF. The CDR3 nucleotides read TGTGCCAGTAGTGAGGACAGGATGAACACTGAAGCTTTCTTT.

The rearrangement uses TRBV3-1 (or the pseudogene TRBV3-2) and TRBJ2-3; D is unresolved. The CDR3 loop spans 14 amino acids. V gave up 3 bases and J gave up 0 bases, with 7 bases separating them. Germline V lookup: CDR1 LGHDT, CDR2 YNNKEL (reference sequence). CDR3 sequence: CASSQGSSTDTQYF. Written as DNA, the CDR3 is TGTGCCAGCAGCCAGGGTAGCAGCACAGATACGCAGTATTTT.

This clone was seen once. Other DNA sequences in the same sample also yield this CDR3. The chain couples TRBV18 to TRBJ1-2, with TRBD1 identical over 8 bases. CDR3 size: 12 residues. V was clipped by 6 bases and J by 8 bases; unmatched bases: 5. Germline V CDR1 and CDR2: KGHSH, LQKENI. CDR3 nucleotides: TGTGCCAGCTCTCCAGGGGGCGACGGCTACACCTTC. This gives the protein CASSPGGDGYTF.

The chain carries TRBV11-3 and TRBJ2-3; 9 nucleotides align to TRBD1. The length of the CDR3 is 16 residues. CDR1 and CDR2 (germline): SGHNT, YENEEA. V lost 5 bases and J lost 0; bases outside the gene matches: 6. The CDR3 nucleotides read TGTGCCAGCAGCCGGACAGGGGTCGATAGCACAGATACGCAGTATTTT. It specifies CASSRTGVDSTDTQYF.

The J gene is TRBJ1-2, the V gene TRBV4-3; D is perhaps TRBD1 (6 bases). Between the trimmed V and J ends, which lost 0 bases and 6 bases, there was a span of 14 bases. There are 15 residues in the CDR3. Germline CDR1 LGHNA, CDR2 YSLEER. This chain's CDR3 is CASSQDGSGVHGYTF. The CDR3 DNA is TGCGCCAGCAGCCAAGATGGCTCAGGGGTTCATGGCTACACCTTC.

The V gene is TRBV29-1, the J gene TRBJ1-1; D is perhaps TRBD1 (5 bases). Trimming cost V 3 bases and J 3 bases, with 17 bases left between them. The germline CDR1 and CDR2 sequences are SQVTM and ANQGSEA. The CDR3 is 15 amino acids. CDR3 loop: CSVDLGTTRYTEAFF. The CDR3 DNA reads as TGCAGCGTTGATTTGGGGACTACTCGGTACACTGAAGCTTTCTTT.

The CDR3 region is CASSKVSGTGAETQYF. The CDR3 bases are TGTGCCAGCAGCAAAGTGAGCGGGACAGGGGCTGAGACCCAGTACTTC. The V gene is TRBV21-1, the J gene TRBJ2-5; TRBD1 is the table's D call and was not checked against the DNA. TRBV21-1 is noted as a pseudogene. The CDR3 covers 16 residues.

This chain links TRBV7-9 with TRBJ1-2; 8 bases line up with TRBD1. CDR1 and CDR2 (germline): SEHNR, FQNEAQ (reference sequence). The V gene end was trimmed by 0 bases and the J gene end by 3 bases; junction bases not matched to a gene: 6. CDR3 length: 16 residues. The CDR3 DNA is TGTGCCAGCAGCTTAGCAGTTGGCAGGGGGCACTATGGCTACACCTTC. Protein sequence: CASSLAVGRGHYGYTF.

This chain uses TRBV7-2 with TRBJ1-3; the D gene is possibly TRBD1 (6 bases). This CDR3 is built from 15 residues. Germline CDR1 reads SGHTA; CDR2 reads FQGNSA. Trimming pared 3 bases from V and 2 bases from J, leaving 11 bases between. In nucleotides, the CDR3 is TGTGCCAGCAGCTTCGACAGGATAACTGGAAACACCATATATTTT. Its protein is CASSFDRITGNTIYF.

This chain links TRBV18 with TRBJ2-5; 10 bases match TRBD2. This CDR3 has 20 residues. Unmatched junction bases numbered 17, after V lost 2 bases and J lost 2 bases. Germline V gene data show CDR1 as KGHSH and CDR2 as LQKENI. Here the CDR3 reads CASSPWRPSASGGKQETQYF. CDR3 DNA sequence: TGTGCCAGCTCACCATGGAGGCCAAGCGCTAGCGGGGGAAAACAAGAGACCCAGTACTTC.